What follows are 23 T cell receptor beta chains derived from one specimen sequenced in a study of graft-versus-host responses after intestinal transplantation. The data were produced by immunoSEQ multiplex PCR, yet TCRdb's version contains in-frame clones alone and is incomplete. The sample carries fewer than 25,000 clones, almost 40% recorded once. Sample: alloreactive CD4+ T cells from a mixed lymphocyte reaction culture, taken before intestinal transplant. This sample's subset: CFSE-low proliferating T cells sorted from roughly six-day pre-transplant mixed lymphocyte reaction (GvH or HvG direction). These TCRs come from a human patient who received an intestinal transplant.

The rearrangement links TRBV1 to TRBJ2-2; TRBD2, as called in the table, went unchecked against the DNA. TRBV1 is marked as a pseudogene. This CDR3 has 15 amino acids. The chain's CDR3 is CTSSHPTGGPGELFF. CDR3 nucleotides: TGCACCAGCAGCCATCCGACGGGTGGTCCCGGGGAGCTGTTTTTT.

The gene calls are TRBV7-2 and TRBJ1-6, with TRBD1 matching over 9 bases. The CDR3 is 17 amino acids. With V trimmed by 4 bases and J by 10 bases, 14 bases remained unmatched. Per the germline V gene, CDR1 is SGHTA and CDR2 is FQGNSA. The CDR3 DNA follows: TGTGCCAGCAGCTCCCAAGGGGGGACAGGGTTTGGGTCACCCCTCCACTTT. Translation: CASSSQGGTGFGSPLHF.

The sample holds a few counts of this clone. The rearrangement uses TRBV6-5 and TRBJ1-1, with 11 bases identical to TRBD1. Germline V gene data show CDR1 as MNHEY and CDR2 as SVGAGI. This CDR3 is built from 15 residues. V lost 6 bases and J lost 0; bases outside the gene matches: 3. The CDR3 reads CASSRDRGMNTEAFF. CDR3 bases: TGTGCCAGCAGCCGGGACAGGGGGATGAACACTGAAGCTTTCTTT.

This clone was detected a few times. This chain connects TRBV19 to TRBJ1-3, with D hard to call. This CDR3 comprises 14 residues. V lost 3 bases to trimming and J lost 0 bases, with 6 bases between them. In germline, CDR1 is LNHDA, CDR2 SQIVND (reference sequence). Here the CDR3 DNA reads TGTGCCAGTAGTATTGGGCTCTCTGGAAACACCATATATTTT. This gives the protein CASSIGLSGNTIYF. Variable domain in full (rest from reference TRBV19 and TRBJ1-3): DGGITQSPKYLFRKEGQNVTLSCEQNLNHDAMYWYRQDPGQGLRLIYYSQIVNDFQKGDIAEGYSVSREKKESFPLTVTSAQKNPTAFYLCASSIGLSGNTIYFGEGSWLTVV.

The chain has TRBV5-1 and TRBJ2-3, with 12 bases identical to TRBD2. The ends lost 0 bases at V and 9 bases at J; junction bases unmatched: 5. The CDR3 is made up of 15 amino acids. Germline values: CDR1 SGHRS, CDR2 YFSETQ. The CDR3 region is CASSLELAGGETQYF. The CDR3 DNA sequence: TGCGCCAGCAGCTTGGAACTAGCGGGGGGCGAAACGCAGTATTTT.

As DNA, the CDR3 is TGTGCCAGCAGGGGGGCAGGAAGGTACGAGCAGTACTTC. Encoded protein: CASRGAGRYEQYF. The gene calls are TRBV6-6 and TRBJ2-7, with a weak D call TRBD1 (6 bases). The CDR3 covers 13 residues. V was shortened by 6 bases and J by 4 bases, with 13 bases between the two germline ends. In germline, CDR1 is MNHNY, CDR2 SVGAGI (reference sequence).

This chain joins TRBV2 and TRBJ1-1; TRBD1 aligns across 10 bases. The CDR3 runs 13 residues. CDR1 is SNHLY, CDR2 FYNNEI, per germline. Unmatched junction bases numbered 3, after V lost 4 bases and J lost 7 bases. The CDR3 DNA sequence: TGTGCCAGCAGTGTTTGGACAGGGGGTGAAGCTTTCTTT. This gives the protein CASSVWTGGEAFF.

The V gene is TRBV6-5, the J gene TRBJ2-3; D unresolved. This CDR3 has 14 amino acids. Germline V lookup: CDR1 MNHEY, CDR2 SVGAGI. Trimming removed 8 bases from V and 2 bases from J, with 14 bases in between. The CDR3 loop is CASLYRRDTDTQYF. The CDR3 coding sequence is TGTGCCAGCCTGTACCGGAGAGACACAGATACGCAGTATTTT.

The chain uses TRBV14 and TRBJ1-2; 11 bases fit TRBD1. CDR3 length: 13 amino acids. CDR1 is SGHDN and CDR2 is FVKESK in the germline V gene. V shed 6 bases and J 9 bases; nucleotides not matched to a gene: 6. Here the CDR3 DNA reads TGTGCCAGCAGTTTCGGGACAGGGGGAAGCTACACCTTC. It specifies CASSFGTGGSYTF. The full variable domain, its missing parts supplied by reference TRBV14 and TRBJ1-2, is EAGVTQFPSHSVIEKGQTVTLRCDPISGHDNLYWYRRVMGKEIKFLLHFVKESKQDESGMPNNRFLAERTGGTYSTLKVQPAELEDSGVYFCASSFGTGGSYTFGSGTRLTVV.

This clone was detected a few times. J is TRBJ2-3 and V is TRBV11-3; tentatively, D is TRBD2 (7 bases). Germline V gene data show CDR1 as SGHNT and CDR2 as YENEEA. The V end lost 0 bases, the J end lost 2 bases, and 9 bases lay between the germline ends. CDR3 size: 15 residues. The CDR3 loop reads CASSLEAGATDTQYF. As DNA, the CDR3 is TGTGCCAGCAGCTTAGAGGCGGGGGCCACAGATACGCAGTATTTT.

This clone was seen more than once but under ten times. V and J are TRBV5-1 and TRBJ2-5; tentative D call: TRBD1 (6 bases). The J call may be mistaken, given a closer DNA end match to TRBJ2-7. Germline V gives CDR1 SGHRS, CDR2 YFSETQ. The CDR3 runs to 15 residues. DNA for the CDR3: TGCGCCAGCAGCTTGTGGGGGCCGAGCTCCTACGAGCAGTACTTC. This sequence encodes CASSLWGPSSYEQYF.

V gene TRBV5-1 combines with J gene TRBJ2-1, with D possibly being TRBD1 (6 bases). V was clipped by 2 bases and J by 0 bases, with 9 bases between them. The CDR3 spans 15 residues. The germline V gene has CDR1 SGHRS and CDR2 YFSETQ. Written as DNA, the CDR3 is TGCGCCAGCAGCTTTCAGGACAGCTCCTACAATGAGCAGTTCTTC. This encodes CASSFQDSSYNEQFF. Combining the CDR3 with reference TRBV5-1 and TRBJ2-1 gives the whole variable domain KAGVTQTPRYLIKTRGQQVTLSCSPISGHRSVSWYQQTPGQGLQFLFEYFSETQRNKGNFPGRFSGRQFSNSRSEMNVSTLELGDSALYLCASSFQDSSYNEQFFGPGTRLTVL.

This sequence joins TRBV30 and TRBJ2-5; 7 bases are shared with TRBD2. CDR1 is GTSNPN and CDR2 is SVGIG in the germline V gene (reference sequence). This CDR3 spans 17 amino acids. V was pared by 3 bases and J by 5 bases, with 18 bases of the junction left unmatched. The CDR3 DNA sequence: TGTGCCTGGAGCCCTCGGGACTACTATAGGGTTTCTGAGACCCAGTACTTC. This translates into CAWSPRDYYRVSETQYF.

The rearrangement uses TRBV6-5 and TRBJ1-4; 7 bases agree with TRBD1. The CDR3 is made up of 14 amino acids. Germline trimming cut 5 bases from V and 8 bases from J; bases unmatched to any gene: 8. Germline CDR1 and CDR2: MNHEY and SVGAGI. The CDR3 DNA reads as TGTGCCAGCAGTGCCGACAGGGCAGGAGAAAAACTGTTTTTT. It translates to CASSADRAGEKLFF.

V gene TRBV7-8 combines with J gene TRBJ1-5; D not resolved. V was clipped by 3 bases and J by 0 bases, with 9 bases between them. The CDR3 is made up of 15 amino acids. Germline V gene sequence: CDR1 SGHVS, CDR2 FQNEAQ. CDR3 loop: CASSFRTYSNQPQHF. In DNA, the CDR3 is TGTGCCAGCAGCTTTCGGACTTATAGCAATCAGCCCCAGCATTTT.

Only a few counts were recorded for this clone. This sequence joins TRBV5-4 and TRBJ1-6, with 9 bases that match TRBD1. Germline V lookup: CDR1 SGHNT, CDR2 YYREEE (reference sequence). The CDR3 length is 15 residues. J lost 10 bases, V lost 1 base, and 6 bases had no gene match. The CDR3 region is CASSLTGTGHSPLHF. The CDR3 bases are TGTGCCAGCAGCTTGACCGGGACAGGGCACTCACCCCTCCACTTT.

The count of this clone is one. The chain joins TRBV2 to TRBJ2-1; 11 nucleotides align to TRBD2. Germline V gene sequence: CDR1 SNHLY, CDR2 FYNNEI. Trimming took 6 bases from V and 10 from J; bases not matched to a gene: 11. This CDR3 is built from 15 residues. The CDR3 here is CASSGLELAGGEQFF. CDR3 sequence (DNA): TGTGCCAGCAGCGGATTGGAGCTAGCGGGGGGAGAGCAGTTCTTC. Drawing the rest from reference TRBV2 and TRBJ2-1, the complete variable domain is EPEVTQTPSHQVTQMGQEVILRCVPISNHLYFYWYRQILGQKVEFLVSFYNNEISEKSEIFDDQFSVERPDGSNFTLKIRSTKLEDSAMYFCASSGLELAGGEQFFGPGTRLTVL.

The rearrangement joins TRBV18 to TRBJ1-6, with 11 bases lining up with TRBD1. J gave up 0 bases and V 1 base, and 5 bases lay outside the gene matches. The CDR3 spans 19 residues. Germline values: CDR1 KGHSH, CDR2 LQKENI. CDR3 DNA: TGTGCCAGCTCACCACTCGGGACAGGGGGAGACTCCTATAATTCACCCCTCCACTTT. Translated: CASSPLGTGGDSYNSPLHF.

This clone was seen only a few times. The V call is TRBV28, the J call TRBJ2-2, with no clear D. The CDR3 extends over 18 amino acids. CDR1 and CDR2 (germline): MDHEN, SYDVKM. V lost 3 bases to trimming and J lost 0 bases, with 17 bases between them. The CDR3 region is CASSFSLVRRANTGELFF. As DNA, the CDR3 is TGTGCCAGCAGTTTTTCTCTTGTGCGGAGAGCGAACACCGGGGAGCTGTTTTTT. Based on the CDR3 plus reference TRBV28 and TRBJ2-2, the full variable domain is DVKVTQSSRYLVKRTGEKVFLECVQDMDHENMFWYRQDPGLGLRLIYFSYDVKMKEKGDIPEGYSVSREKKERFSLILESASTNQTSMYLCASSFSLVRRANTGELFFGEGSRLTVL.

The V and J genes are TRBV7-2 and TRBJ1-2, with 7 bases aligning to TRBD1. The V gene's germline CDR1 is SGHTA and CDR2 FQGNSA. CDR3 length: 13 amino acids. Trimming took 6 bases from V and 7 from J; bases not matched to a gene: 8. The CDR3 DNA reads TGTGCCAGCAGACCCTTCGACAGGGCTGGCTACACCTTC. Amino acids: CASRPFDRAGYTF.

The chain combines TRBV5-4 with TRBJ2-3; D is perhaps TRBD1 (6 bases). The CDR3 is made up of 15 amino acids. CDR1 is SGHNT and CDR2 is YYREEE in the germline V gene (reference sequence). Trimming removed 4 bases at V and 2 bases at J, with 14 bases between. The CDR3 bases are TGTGCCAGCAGCGGTACAGGGACATTCACAGATACGCAGTATTTT. This translates into CASSGTGTFTDTQYF.

This chain uses TRBV4-1 with TRBJ1-1; perhaps TRBD1 as D (6 bases). Trimming cost V 0 bases and J 9 bases, with 11 bases left between them. This CDR3 is built from 13 residues. CDR1 is MGHRA, CDR2 YSYEKL, per germline. DNA of the CDR3: TGCGCCAGCAGCCAAGAATCCCAGGGGAAAGCTTTCTTT. Translating it yields CASSQESQGKAFF.

The rearrangement uses TRBV18 and TRBJ1-1; 8 bases agree with TRBD1. Looked up from germline, CDR1 is KGHSH and CDR2 is LQKENI. Unmatched junction bases numbered 9, after V lost 2 bases and J lost 1 base. CDR3 length equals 17 residues. Here the CDR3 DNA reads TGTGCCAGCTCACCAACGCCACAGGGGGTAGGGAACACTGAAGCTTTCTTT. It codes for CASSPTPQGVGNTEAFF.